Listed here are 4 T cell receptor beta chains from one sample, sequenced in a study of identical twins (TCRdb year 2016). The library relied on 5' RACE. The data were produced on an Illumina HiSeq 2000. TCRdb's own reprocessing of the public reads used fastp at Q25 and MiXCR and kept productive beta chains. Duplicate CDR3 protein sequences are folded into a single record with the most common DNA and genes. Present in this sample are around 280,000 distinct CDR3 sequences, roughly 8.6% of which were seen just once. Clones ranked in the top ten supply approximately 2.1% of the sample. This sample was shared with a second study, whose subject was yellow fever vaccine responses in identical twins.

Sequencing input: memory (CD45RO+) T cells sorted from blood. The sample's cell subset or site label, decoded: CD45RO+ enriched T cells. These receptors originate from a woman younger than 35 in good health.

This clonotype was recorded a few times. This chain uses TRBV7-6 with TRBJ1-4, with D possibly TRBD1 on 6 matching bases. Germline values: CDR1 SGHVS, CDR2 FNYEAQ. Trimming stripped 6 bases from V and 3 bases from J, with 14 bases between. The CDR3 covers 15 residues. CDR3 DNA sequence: TGTGCCAGCAGAAGGGGGAGCGGAGCTAATGAAAAACTGTTTTTT. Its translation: CASRRGSGANEKLFF.

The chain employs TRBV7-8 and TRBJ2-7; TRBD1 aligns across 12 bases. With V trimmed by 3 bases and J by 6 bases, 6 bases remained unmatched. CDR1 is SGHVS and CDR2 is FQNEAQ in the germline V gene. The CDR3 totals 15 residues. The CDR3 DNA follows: TGTGCCAGCAGCTTTCCCGGGACAGGGGGCGGCGAGCAGTACTTC. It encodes CASSFPGTGGGEQYF.

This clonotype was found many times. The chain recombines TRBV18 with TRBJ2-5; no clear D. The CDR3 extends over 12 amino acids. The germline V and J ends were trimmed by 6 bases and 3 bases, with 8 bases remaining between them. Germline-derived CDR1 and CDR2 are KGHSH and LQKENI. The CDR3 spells CASSEQKETQYF. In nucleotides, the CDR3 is TGTGCCAGCTCTGAACAGAAAGAGACCCAGTACTTC.

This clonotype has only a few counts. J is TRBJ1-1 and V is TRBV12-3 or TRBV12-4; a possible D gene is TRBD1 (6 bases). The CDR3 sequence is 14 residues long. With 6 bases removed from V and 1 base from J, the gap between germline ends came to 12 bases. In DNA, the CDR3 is TGTGCCAGCAGGAAGACAGGAGAGAACACTGAAGCTTTCTTT. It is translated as CASRKTGENTEAFF.